This T cell receptor (beta chain) was recorded in a study of sequential checkpoint blockade in melanoma. As for the study in general: Matched biopsies came pretreatment and at week 13 for 20 to 25 patients. General study results and limits: About 30 times likelier clinical benefit followed increased tumor T-cell fraction and clonality.

Sample treatment: randomized to nivolumab then ipilimumab (arm A) or the reverse (arm B). V lost 5 bases and J 4 bases, leaving 14 bases between the germline ends. Looked up from germline, CDR1 is SGHVS and CDR2 is FNYEAQ. The CDR3 totals 14 residues. Many counts were recorded for this clone. Its antigen is not identified. Produced via immunoSEQ multiplex PCR; TCRdb's table is partial and in-frame only. There are some 40,000 clones in the sample; roughly 32% occur only once, and 1.6% lies in the top ten. The sequencing used tumor tissue (inferred from file names), collected from a patient given nivolumab and ipilimumab in sequence. The gene calls are TRBV7-6 and TRBJ1-2, with D tentatively TRBD1 (5 bases). This TCR derives from a human donor with melanoma. DNA for the CDR3: TGTGCCAGCAGCCAAGGGAGGGACTTCTATGGCTACACCTTC. Translated: CASSQGRDFYGYTF. The variable domain in full, with the rest retrieved from reference TRBV7-6 and TRBJ1-2, is GAGVSQSPRYKVTKRGQDVALRCDPISGHVSLYWYRQALGQGPEFLTYFNYEAQQDKSGLPNDRFSAERPEGSISTLTIQRTEQRDSAMYRCASSQGRDFYGYTFGSGTRLTVV.